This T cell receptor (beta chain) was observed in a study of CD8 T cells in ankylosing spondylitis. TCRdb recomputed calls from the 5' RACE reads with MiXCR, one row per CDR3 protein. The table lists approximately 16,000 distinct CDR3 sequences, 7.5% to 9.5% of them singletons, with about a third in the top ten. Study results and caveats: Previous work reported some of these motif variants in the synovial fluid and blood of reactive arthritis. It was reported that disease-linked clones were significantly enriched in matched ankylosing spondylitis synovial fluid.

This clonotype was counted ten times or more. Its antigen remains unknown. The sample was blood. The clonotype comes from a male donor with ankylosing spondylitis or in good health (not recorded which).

The DNA for the CDR3 is TGCGCCAGCTATCCTCCGGGGCCGAGCTCCTACAATGAGCAGTTCTTC. Translating gives CASYPPGPSSYNEQFF. The chain employs TRBV5-1 and TRBJ2-1; D might be TRBD1 or TRBD2, each matching 5 bases. The CDR3 is 16 residues long. Germline V CDR1 and CDR2: SGHRS, YFSETQ. The germline V and J ends were trimmed by 7 bases and 0 bases, with 17 bases remaining between them.